These T cell receptor beta chains were read from a single sample in a study of T cell repertoires in cytomegalovirus infection. TCRdb passed the reads through MiXCR, listing each CDR3 protein once. The data hold around 330,000 distinct CDR3 sequences, with 17% observed a single time. Sequenced input: PBMCs. All receptors come from a human donor in good health (CMV status not recorded). Some clones in this sample may be carry-over from other donors' samples. Both conserved end residues are part of each CDR3. D genes are given only for firm matches. Rows give clone size only sometimes, using once, few, many, or a class for an expanded clone.

D	V	size	J	CDR3	DNA
TRBD1	TRBV7-2	many	TRBJ1-6	CASSYRGGENSPLHF	TGTGCCAGCAGCTACAGGGGAGGGGAAAATTCACCCCTCCACTTT
-	TRBV7-9	-	TRBJ2-7	CASSLSGIDEQYF	TGTGCCAGCAGCTTATCCGGAATCGACGAGCAGTACTTC
-	TRBV6-6	many	TRBJ1-2	CASSYAGWGPGGYTF	TGTGCCAGCAGTTACGCAGGGTGGGGGCCAGGGGGCTACACCTTC
-	TRBV20-1	few	TRBJ1-1	CSAGRQVVSEAFF	TGCAGTGCTGGGCGACAGGTTGTTTCCGAAGCTTTCTTT
-	TRBV20-1	many	TRBJ2-3	CSARERVTGNTQYF	TGCAGTGCTAGAGAACGGGTTACAGGGAATACGCAGTATTTT
-	TRBV11-2	-	TRBJ2-1	CASSLVPDEQFF	TGTGCCAGCAGCTTAGTCCCCGATGAGCAGTTCTTC
-	TRBV4-1	-	TRBJ1-2	CASSRAGQSHGYTF	TGCGCCAGCAGCCGTGCGGGGCAGTCGCACGGCTACACCTTC
TRBD1	TRBV4-2	many	TRBJ2-3	CASSQEGQGDTQYF	TGTGCCAGCAGCCAGGAGGGACAGGGGGATACGCAGTATTTT
-	TRBV2	-	TRBJ2-2	CASSGSTGELFF	TGTGCCAGCAGTGGGAGTACCGGGGAGCTGTTTTTT
TRBD1	TRBV10-3	-	TRBJ2-1	CAISPGTGGYNEQFF	TGTGCCATCAGTCCGGGGACAGGAGGGTACAATGAGCAGTTCTTC
-	TRBV10-3	-	TRBJ1-1	CAIRQNTEAFF	TGTGCCATCAGACAGAACACTGAAGCTTTCTTT
TRBD1	TRBV27	many	TRBJ1-5	CASSLNPGGGQPQHF	TGTGCCAGCAGCCTTAACCCAGGGGGCGGTCAGCCCCAGCATTTT
TRBD2	TRBV20-1	few	TRBJ2-5	CSASTGGAGETQYF	TGCAGTGCTAGTACCGGGGGGGCCGGGGAGACCCAGTACTTC
TRBD1	TRBV12-3/TRBV12-4	many	TRBJ1-3	CASRTGDSGNTIYF	TGTGCCAGCAGAACAGGGGACTCTGGAAACACCATATATTTT
-	TRBV18	many	TRBJ1-4	CASSPPGQSAEKLFF	TGTGCCAGCTCACCACCCGGGCAGTCTGCTGAAAAACTGTTTTTT
-	TRBV28	-	TRBJ2-2	CASSFNRRQPSTGELFF	TGTGCCAGCAGTTTTAATAGACGACAGCCGAGCACCGGGGAGCTGTTTTTT
-	TRBV12-3/TRBV12-4	-	TRBJ1-5	CASSHRQIDSNQPQHF	TGTGCCAGCTCTCACAGACAAATAGATAGCAATCAGCCCCAGCATTTT
TRBD1	TRBV7-2	many	TRBJ2-7	CASSFGTGGSYEQYF	TGTGCCAGCAGCTTTGGGACAGGGGGCAGCTACGAGCAGTACTTC
-	TRBV7-2	many	TRBJ1-5	CASSLLGEDSNQPQHF	TGTGCCAGCAGCTTATTGGGGGAGGATAGCAATCAGCCCCAGCATTTT
-	TRBV7-8	many	TRBJ2-5	CASSLRSQETQYF	TGTGCCAGCAGCTTACGCAGCCAAGAGACCCAGTACTTC
-	TRBV10-3	-	TRBJ1-2	CAISTVGGADGYTF	TGTGCCATCAGTACCGTCGGGGGGGCCGATGGCTACACCTTC
-	TRBV5-1	-	TRBJ2-7	CASSPVLTGNYEQYF	TGCGCCAGCAGCCCCGTGTTAACAGGGAACTACGAGCAGTACTTC
TRBD1	TRBV18	few	TRBJ1-4	CASSAYRGRAANEKLFF	TGTGCCAGCTCAGCGTACAGGGGGCGAGCGGCTAATGAAAAACTGTTTTTT
-	TRBV5-1	few	TRBJ2-3	CASSFRGHTDTQYF	TGCGCCAGCAGCTTCAGGGGTCACACAGATACGCAGTATTTT
-	TRBV28	many	TRBJ1-1	CASRQGGSTHEAFF	TGTGCCAGCAGGCAAGGGGGTTCCACGCACGAAGCTTTCTTT
-	TRBV20-1	few	TRBJ1-5	CSARPDIDQPQHF	TGCAGTGCTCGCCCTGACATTGATCAGCCCCAGCATTTT
-	TRBV12-3/TRBV12-4	few	TRBJ2-3	CASSLSAGLTDTQYF	TGTGCCAGCAGTTTATCGGCGGGCCTCACAGATACGCAGTATTTT
-	TRBV7-2	many	TRBJ1-1	CATVRARENTEAFF	TGTGCCACTGTGAGGGCCCGGGAGAACACTGAAGCTTTCTTT
TRBD1	TRBV29-1	-	TRBJ1-1	CSASDRDFTEAFF	TGCAGCGCCTCAGACAGGGATTTCACTGAAGCTTTCTTT
-	TRBV7-2	many	TRBJ1-1	CASSLVGGYTEAFF	TGTGCCAGCAGCTTAGTTGGGGGGTACACTGAAGCTTTCTTT
TRBD2	TRBV4-1	many	TRBJ2-1	CASSQDPTSGGHYNEQFF	TGCGCCAGCAGCCAAGATCCGACTAGCGGGGGGCACTACAATGAGCAGTTCTTC
-	TRBV20-1	few	TRBJ1-5	CSAILRQPAGQPQHF	TGCAGTGCTATTCTTCGACAACCGGCGGGGCAGCCCCAGCATTTT
TRBD1	TRBV19	few	TRBJ2-2	CASSIGTGETGELFF	TGTGCCAGTAGTATCGGGACAGGGGAAACCGGGGAGCTGTTTTTT
-	TRBV5-6	many	TRBJ2-1	CASNLKSSEQFF	TGTGCCAGCAACTTGAAAAGTAGTGAGCAGTTCTTC
-	TRBV28	-	TRBJ1-5	CASSLFREEPQHF	TGTGCCAGCAGTTTGTTCAGGGAAGAGCCCCAGCATTTT
TRBD2	TRBV6-2/TRBV6-3	many	TRBJ2-5	CASSYDTGGPERETQYF	TGTGCCAGCAGTTACGACACGGGAGGGCCTGAGAGAGAGACCCAGTACTTC
TRBD2	TRBV7-2	-	TRBJ2-3	CASSPSPFSGGPAYF	TGTGCCAGCAGCCCCTCACCCTTCTCGGGGGGGCCAGCGTATTTT
-	TRBV20-1	few	TRBJ2-5	CSARDVRGFETQYF	TGCAGTGCTAGAGATGTCAGGGGCTTCGAGACCCAGTACTTC
-	TRBV28	-	TRBJ1-6	CASSLSAGSSRFILLHF	TGTGCCAGCAGTTTGAGCGCTGGCAGCTCCAGGTTCATACTCCTCCACTTT
-	TRBV11-2	many	TRBJ2-1	CASSADSYNEQFF	TGTGCCAGCAGCGCCGACAGCTACAATGAGCAGTTCTTC